In this sample, the clone carrying this T cell receptor (beta chain) turned up once. Its antigen is unknown. At one of its ends the junction is not consistent with the germline gene, which may arise from a read error. The record originates from a study of persistence of HIV-infected CD4 T cells. Overlapping HIV-1 Gag 15-mer peptides at 0.8 to 1 ug per peptide per mL were used. CD4+ T cells upregulating both CD40 ligand and CD69 were sorted as responding cells. An approximately 20-hour stimulation of CD8-depleted PBMCs used anti-CD28/CD49d costimulation, CD40-blocking antibody and enfuvirtide. The CDR3 totals 14 residues. Looked up from germline, CDR1 is SGHTA and CDR2 is FQGNSA. The immunoSEQ assay was version 4, run in survey mode. Some clones are missing from TCRdb's copy, which holds only in-frame ones; the method was immunoSEQ multiplex PCR. The table lists around 32,000 clones, approximately 70% of them singletons.

Study-wide results and caveats: Degenerate expanded CDR3beta sequences were enriched among CMV- and Gag-responding cells.

This rearrangement joins TRBV7-2 to TRBJ1-6; D is possibly TRBD1 (6 bases). The sequenced sample was CD4+ T cells sorted from PBMCs after roughly 20-hour stimulation, obtained from a patient who received antiretroviral therapy. The receptor comes from an adult man with HIV who was CMV-seropositive. The CDR3 DNA reads TGTGCCAGCAAGGTATGGGGGGCCGATTCCCCCCTCCACTTT. Residues: CASKVWGADSPLHF.